Below, 23 T cell receptor beta chains from the same sample are listed, as sequenced in a study of cytomegalovirus exposure and HLA in healthy donors. A multiplex PCR was run with 60 Vbeta primers and 13 Jbeta primers. Using immunoSEQ multiplex PCR, the repertoire was profiled, and TCRdb retains in-frame clones only, with some absent. The sample has about 160,000 clones, less than 85% seen once. The sample taken for sequencing was PBMCs. These receptors were taken from a man aged 35 to 55 in good health and CMV-seronegative.

The CDR3 region is CASSPRTAGFNSPLHF. The CDR3 nucleotides are TGTGCCAGCAGCCCGCGGACAGCCGGGTTTAATTCACCCCTCCACTTT. This sequence joins TRBV9 and TRBJ1-6; TRBD1 might be the D (6 bases). The V and J ends lost 4 bases and 6 bases respectively, with 17 bases between them. Looked up from germline, CDR1 is SGDLS and CDR2 is YYNGEE. This CDR3 is 16 amino acids long. Using reference TRBV9 and TRBJ1-6 for the parts outside the CDR3, the full variable domain is DSGVTQTPKHLITATGQRVTLRCSPRSGDLSVYWYQQSLDQGLQFLIQYYNGEERAKGNILERFSAQQFPDLHSELNLSSLELGDSALYFCASSPRTAGFNSPLHFGNGTRLTVT.

V gene TRBV28 combines with J gene TRBJ2-5, with 7 bases lining up with TRBD2. Germline V gene lookup returns CDR1 MDHEN and CDR2 SYDVKM. This CDR3 comprises 13 residues. The V and J ends lost 7 bases and 1 base, in that order; junction bases with no gene match: 3. This CDR3 reads CASTSGGQETQYF. The CDR3 region has the DNA TGTGCCAGCACCTCGGGGGGCCAAGAGACCCAGTACTTC.

The chain couples TRBV30 to TRBJ1-1; no clear D gene. V was pared by 4 bases and J by 1 base, with 13 bases between. This CDR3 comprises 14 residues. Germline assignment: CDR1 GTSNPN and CDR2 SVGIG (reference sequence). The DNA of the CDR3 is TGTGCCTGGACTCCCAAGGACTCGAACACTGAAGCTTTCTTT. Translating it yields CAWTPKDSNTEAFF.

V and J are TRBV14 and TRBJ2-1; TRBD2 aligns across 8 bases. The CDR3 has 15 residues. Germline V gives CDR1 SGHDN, CDR2 FVKESK. V was clipped by 4 bases and J by 5 bases; unmatched bases: 7. CDR3 in amino acids: CASSLLSGDHNEQFF. In DNA, the CDR3 is TGTGCCAGCAGCCTTCTTAGCGGGGATCACAATGAGCAGTTCTTC.

The chain is built from TRBV12-5 and TRBJ1-2; no clear D gene. The germline V gene has CDR1 LGHNT and CDR2 FRNRAP. The CDR3 has 14 amino acids. V shed 6 bases and J shed 0 bases, with 11 bases lying between them. CDR3 nucleotide sequence: TGTGCTAGTGGACTTGCCGGGACTAACTATGGCTACACCTTC. Its protein is CASGLAGTNYGYTF.

J is TRBJ2-7 and V is TRBV7-9; possible D gene TRBD1, 6 bases. The V end was cut by 2 bases, the J end by 2 bases, with 10 bases between. The CDR3 contains 14 residues. Germline V gene sequence: CDR1 SEHNR, CDR2 FQNEAQ (reference sequence). Here the CDR3 reads CASSLMDSTYEQYF. The CDR3 region has the DNA TGTGCCAGCAGCTTAATGGACAGTACCTACGAGCAGTACTTC.

This clone was picked up a small number of times. The J gene is TRBJ1-1, the V gene TRBV6-5; D uncertain. Looked up from germline, CDR1 is MNHEY and CDR2 is SVGAGI. Trimming shortened V by 2 bases and J by 7 bases, and 11 bases separated the two germline ends. This CDR3 is 13 amino acids long. The CDR3 loop reads CASSYGGFGEAFF. The DNA for the CDR3 is TGTGCCAGCAGTTACGGCGGGTTTGGTGAAGCTTTCTTT.

The rearrangement links TRBV5-1 to TRBJ2-3; TRBD2 agrees at 8 bases. Germline loops: CDR1 SGHRS, CDR2 YFSETQ. The CDR3 sequence is 16 residues long. Trimming at V came to 4 bases and at J to 5 bases, leaving 12 bases not matched to a gene. The CDR3 is CASSRVEAGDGDTQYF. In DNA, the CDR3 is TGCGCCAGCAGCCGGGTAGAAGCGGGGGATGGAGATACGCAGTATTTT.

The CDR3 protein is CAISESSGVYNEQFF. The DNA of the CDR3 is TGTGCCATCAGTGAGTCTTCGGGGGTCTACAATGAGCAGTTCTTC. The chain links TRBV10-3 to TRBJ2-1, with D possibly matching TRBD2 (6 bases). The CDR3 is 15 amino acids. Trimming left V 0 bases short and J 3 bases short, with 9 bases between. The germline gives CDR1 ENHRY, CDR2 SYGVKD.

The chain recombines TRBV27 with TRBJ2-3; D is perhaps TRBD2 (6 bases). CDR1 and CDR2 from the germline V gene are MNHEY and SMNVEV (reference sequence). With 8 bases removed from V and 8 bases from J, the gap between germline ends came to 17 bases. CDR3 length: 13 amino acids. DNA of the CDR3: TGTGCCAGCTGGCCGACTAGTGGGAGTACGCAGTATTTT. It codes for CASWPTSGSTQYF.

This clone was seen a single time. This chain connects TRBV19 to TRBJ2-1, with D possibly being TRBD2 (5 bases). CDR3 size: 11 residues. Trimming took off 7 bases at V and 10 bases at J, with 11 bases between the two ends. Germline V lookup: CDR1 LNHDA, CDR2 SQIVND (reference sequence). In nucleotides, the CDR3 is TGTGCCAGTAACGGGGTTCACGAGCAGTTCTTC. Its translation: CASNGVHEQFF.

The gene calls are TRBV30 and TRBJ1-1; D is unresolved. In germline, CDR1 is GTSNPN, CDR2 SVGIG (reference sequence). V was shortened by 1 base and J by 0 bases, with 6 bases between the two germline ends. This CDR3 is 13 amino acids long. CDR3: CAWSAVLNTEAFF. CDR3 coding DNA: TGTGCCTGGAGTGCGGTATTGAACACTGAAGCTTTCTTT.

Here the CDR3 reads CASSVDRNPTGGQYF. DNA of the CDR3: TGTGCCAGCAGCGTAGATCGAAACCCTACTGGGGGGCAGTACTTC. This chain joins TRBV9 and TRBJ2-5, with D maybe TRBD2 (6 bases). Germline-derived CDR1 and CDR2 are SGDLS and YYNGEE. This CDR3 is 15 amino acids long. V lost 0 bases, J lost 11 bases, and 20 bases lay in between.

The chain's CDR3 is CASSSRQGAYEQYF. As DNA, the CDR3 is TGCGCCAGCAGCTCCCGACAGGGGGCCTACGAGCAGTACTTC. This rearrangement joins TRBV5-1 to TRBJ2-7; TRBD1 agrees at 9 bases. Germline V lookup: CDR1 SGHRS, CDR2 YFSETQ. V dropped 3 bases and J dropped 2; count of bases not matched to a gene: 3. The CDR3 runs 14 residues.

This chain joins TRBV5-6 and TRBJ2-5; TRBD2 agrees at 9 bases. The junction had 4 bases not matched to a gene; V was cut back by 0 bases and J by 4 bases. The CDR3 is 15 residues long. Germline V gene data show CDR1 as SGHDT and CDR2 as YYEEEE. CDR3: CASSLGAGGVETQYF. The CDR3 DNA is TGTGCCAGCAGCTTGGGGGCGGGGGGGGTAGAGACCCAGTACTTC.

The sample holds one count of this clone. The chain combines TRBV29-1 with TRBJ1-1; the D gene is possibly TRBD1 (6 bases). Germline V gene lookup returns CDR1 SQVTM and CDR2 ANQGSEA. Trimming pared 6 bases from V and 1 base from J, leaving 12 bases between. This CDR3 spans 13 amino acids. The CDR3 DNA reads as TGCAGCGTCCTCACAGGGCAGAACACTGAAGCTTTCTTT. Its protein is CSVLTGQNTEAFF.

The chain couples TRBV5-1 to TRBJ1-2; D unclear. In germline, CDR1 is SGHRS, CDR2 YFSETQ. V was trimmed by 2 bases and J by 8 bases, leaving 13 bases between them. The CDR3 has 13 residues. The CDR3 sequence: CASSFVLGRGYTF. DNA for the CDR3: TGCGCCAGCAGCTTTGTTCTAGGGAGAGGCTACACCTTC. Full variable domain (outside the CDR3, taken from reference TRBV5-1 and TRBJ1-2): KAGVTQTPRYLIKTRGQQVTLSCSPISGHRSVSWYQQTPGQGLQFLFEYFSETQRNKGNFPGRFSGRQFSNSRSEMNVSTLELGDSALYLCASSFVLGRGYTFGSGTRLTVV.

The chain couples TRBV6-5 to TRBJ2-3, with D perhaps TRBD1 (6 bases). This CDR3 has 13 residues. Trimming took off 5 bases at V and 3 bases at J, with 9 bases between the two ends. Germline assignment: CDR1 MNHEY and CDR2 SVGAGI. Written as DNA, the CDR3 is TGTGCCAGCAGTCGACAGGAAACAGATACGCAGTATTTT. Encoded protein: CASSRQETDTQYF.

The chain recombines TRBV6-5 with TRBJ2-7, with 7 bases identical to TRBD1. V was pared by 6 bases and J by 2 bases, with 7 bases of the junction left unmatched. The CDR3 covers 14 residues. Germline CDR1 and CDR2: MNHEY and SVGAGI. The CDR3 DNA sequence: TGTGCCAGCAGCTCCGGGACAGCGCCCTACGAGCAGTACTTC. Amino acid sequence: CASSSGTAPYEQYF.

The rearrangement joins TRBV5-1 to TRBJ2-7; TRBD1 agrees at 8 bases. V gave up 0 bases and J gave up 8 bases; unmatched junction bases: 7. The V gene's germline CDR1 is SGHRS and CDR2 YFSETQ. This CDR3 spans 14 amino acids. For the CDR3, the DNA is TGCGCCAGCAGCTTGGAGACAGGGGAAGGAAAGCAGTACTTC. Translating gives CASSLETGEGKQYF.

The V gene is TRBV5-4, the J gene TRBJ2-7; maybe TRBD2 (5 bases). Looked up from germline, CDR1 is SGHNT and CDR2 is YYREEE (reference sequence). V dropped 3 bases and J dropped 3 bases, with 13 bases sitting between them. The CDR3 covers 14 residues. For the CDR3, the DNA is TGTGCCAGCAGCTCAGGAGGTAGCCGCTACGAGCAGTACTTC. The encoded protein is CASSSGGSRYEQYF.

The chain combines TRBV18 with TRBJ2-2; 8 bases fit TRBD1. V shed 0 bases and J 5 bases; nucleotides not matched to a gene: 5. The V gene's germline CDR1 is KGHSH and CDR2 LQKENI. CDR3 length: 16 amino acids. CDR3 DNA sequence: TGTGCCAGCTCACCACCGAAAAACAGGGGGACCGGGGAGCTGTTTTTT. This codes for CASSPPKNRGTGELFF.

This chain uses TRBV7-3 with TRBJ1-1, with TRBD1 as a possible D gene (6 bases). Germline-derived CDR1 and CDR2 are SGHTA and FQGTGA. This CDR3 is built from 14 residues. Trimming shortened V by 5 bases and J by 1 base, and 11 bases separated the two germline ends. CDR3 DNA sequence: TGTGCCAGCAGCGCGGGGGCTGGGAACACTGAAGCTTTCTTT. Translation: CASSAGAGNTEAFF.